The 17 T cell receptor beta chains reported below all come from one sample, sequenced in a study of lymphopenia after photon versus proton radiotherapy. The method was immunoSEQ multiplex PCR; TCRdb's version includes in-frame clones alone and lacks a portion of them. Found here are approximately 150,000 clones, more than 85% of them singletons; the top ten hold about 4.7%. This material consisted of peripheral blood, taken from a patient treated with photon-based radiotherapy. Source of these receptors: a man aged 50 or older with gastric cancer.

V gene TRBV11-2 combines with J gene TRBJ2-7; 7 bases match TRBD1. The CDR3 has 15 amino acids. In germline, CDR1 is SGHAT, CDR2 FQNNGV. With 0 bases clipped from V and 3 bases from J, the junction kept 5 bases outside the gene matches. This CDR3 is CASSLDYAGGYEQYF. In DNA, the CDR3 is TGTGCCAGCAGCTTAGATTATGCAGGGGGCTACGAGCAGTACTTC.

CDR3: CASSLVSGTSGRGNEQFF. CDR3 DNA: TGTGCCAGCAGCTTAGTCTCCGGGACTAGCGGGAGGGGCAATGAGCAGTTCTTC. The chain carries TRBV7-8 and TRBJ2-1; 16 nucleotides line up with TRBD2. The CDR3 is 18 residues long. V trimming: 1 base; J trimming: 6 bases; junction bases outside the gene matches: 6. CDR1 and CDR2 (germline): SGHVS, FQNEAQ.

The chain links TRBV4-2 to TRBJ1-4; unclear D gene. From germline, CDR1 is LGHNA and CDR2 YNFKEQ. Trimming took off 1 base at V and 0 bases at J, with 9 bases between the two ends. This CDR3 is 16 amino acids long. The CDR3: CASSQAQEATNEKLFF. CDR3 in DNA: TGTGCCAGCAGCCAAGCCCAGGAAGCAACTAATGAAAAACTGTTTTTT.

This rearrangement joins TRBV6-1 to TRBJ2-1, with unresolved D. Germline lookup yields CDR1 MNHNS and CDR2 SASEGT. CDR3 length equals 13 residues. The V gene lost 3 bases and the J gene lost 7 bases, with 10 bases spanning the gap. The CDR3 region is CASSDYTENEQFF. CDR3 DNA: TGTGCCAGCAGTGACTACACAGAGAATGAGCAGTTCTTC.

V gene TRBV7-2 combines with J gene TRBJ2-7, with 8 bases that match TRBD1. Germline lookup yields CDR1 SGHTA and CDR2 FQGNSA. V dropped 3 bases and J dropped 4; count of bases not matched to a gene: 8. There are 15 residues in the CDR3. The chain's CDR3 is CASSFQGAMSYEQYF. For the CDR3, the DNA is TGTGCCAGCAGCTTTCAGGGGGCAATGTCGTACGAGCAGTACTTC.

J is TRBJ2-7 and V is TRBV7-2; D gene uncertain. Trimming removed 1 base at V and 4 bases at J, with 17 bases between. The germline V gene encodes CDR1 SGHTA and CDR2 FQGNSA. This CDR3 has 16 residues. CDR3 sequence: CASSLGAASVGYEQYF. In nucleotides, the CDR3 is TGTGCCAGCAGCTTAGGGGCCGCATCGGTGGGGTACGAGCAGTACTTC.

The DNA of the CDR3 is TGTGCCCCCCCGTGGAGAGCGGATGGAAACACCATATATTTT. Protein: CAPPWRADGNTIYF. The V call is TRBV12-1, the J call TRBJ1-3. TRBV12-1 is a known pseudogene. CDR3 length: 14 residues.

This clone was picked up one time. This chain connects TRBV6-1 to TRBJ2-1; 9 bases line up with TRBD2. The V gene end was trimmed by 8 bases and the J gene end by 3 bases; junction bases not matched to a gene: 8. This CDR3 region has 15 residues. Germline values: CDR1 MNHNS, CDR2 SASEGT. The CDR3, as DNA: TGTGCCAGCCGAGAGCGGGAGGCCCTCTACAATGAGCAGTTCTTC. Residues: CASREREALYNEQFF.

Only a few counts were recorded for this clone. An end of the junction differs from the germline gene, which may be a read error. The genes are TRBV28 and TRBJ1-5; 8 bases match TRBD1. This CDR3 has 12 amino acids. Per germline, CDR1 MDHEN and CDR2 SYDVKM. This CDR3 is CASSVTGQGDYF. CDR3 coding DNA: TGTGCCAGCAGTGTGACTGGACAGGGTGACTATTTT.

This chain links TRBV11-2 with TRBJ2-7; 7 bases match TRBD1. Germline values: CDR1 SGHAT, CDR2 FQNNGV. The trim removed 4 bases at V and 4 bases at J, leaving 4 bases unmatched. The CDR3 covers 13 residues. CDR3 amino acids: CASSSAGGYEQYF. The CDR3 region has the DNA TGTGCCAGCAGCTCCGCAGGGGGTTACGAGCAGTACTTC.

This clone was counted a few times. This chain joins TRBV6-5 and TRBJ1-2; perhaps TRBD1 as D (5 bases). This CDR3 has 13 amino acids. The germline V gene encodes CDR1 MNHEY and CDR2 SVGAGI. The V gene lost 0 bases and the J gene lost 7 bases, with 9 bases spanning the gap. The CDR3 nucleotides are TGTGCCAGCAGTTACTCGTCCGGGGGTGGCTACACCTTC. It encodes CASSYSSGGGYTF.

A few counts support this clone. As DNA, the CDR3 is TGCGCCAGCAGCTCGGGACCGAGCAATCAGCCCCAGCATTTT. This translates into CASSSGPSNQPQHF. This chain uses TRBV5-1 with TRBJ1-5; D may be TRBD1 (5 bases). The CDR3 loop spans 14 amino acids. V lost 3 bases, J lost 1 base, and 8 bases lay in between. Per the germline V gene, CDR1 is SGHRS and CDR2 is YFSETQ. Full variable domain (outside the CDR3, taken from reference TRBV5-1 and TRBJ1-5): KAGVTQTPRYLIKTRGQQVTLSCSPISGHRSVSWYQQTPGQGLQFLFEYFSETQRNKGNFPGRFSGRQFSNSRSEMNVSTLELGDSALYLCASSSGPSNQPQHFGDGTRLSIL.

The chain uses TRBV5-6 and TRBJ2-7, with TRBD2 matching over 7 bases. The CDR3 totals 14 residues. CDR1 and CDR2 (germline): SGHDT, YYEEEE. The V gene end was trimmed by 4 bases and the J gene end by 2 bases; junction bases not matched to a gene: 6. The CDR3 loop reads CASSPGTTTYEQYF. DNA for the CDR3: TGTGCCAGCAGCCCCGGGACTACAACCTACGAGCAGTACTTC.

With regard to this clone: The junction differs from germline at one of its ends, possibly a read error. This chain connects TRBV13 to TRBJ1-3; possibly TRBD1 for D (5 bases). The germline V gene encodes CDR1 PRHDT and CDR2 FYEKMQ (reference sequence). The CDR3 covers 14 residues. The CDR3 spells CASSLGETGNTIYF. The CDR3 DNA follows: TGTGCCAGCAGCCTAGGGGAAACCGGAAACACCATATATTTT.

The rearrangement joins TRBV28 to TRBJ2-3, with 9 positions matching TRBD1. In germline, CDR1 is MDHEN, CDR2 SYDVKM. This CDR3 region has 15 residues. The V gene end was trimmed by 7 bases and the J gene end by 9 bases; junction bases not matched to a gene: 14. This CDR3 is CASTTDRGFRGTQYF. CDR3 DNA: TGTGCCAGCACCACAGACAGGGGGTTTAGGGGAACGCAGTATTTT.

The chain uses TRBV9 and TRBJ2-1; D is possibly TRBD2 (6 bases). The V and J ends lost 4 bases and 3 bases respectively, with 14 bases between them. CDR1 is SGDLS, CDR2 YYNGEE, per germline. The length of the CDR3 is 15 residues. The CDR3 DNA is TGTGCCAGCAGCCTTAGCGGAGCATACTACAATGAGCAGTTCTTC. Its protein product is CASSLSGAYYNEQFF.

In the case of this clone: Its ends do not fully match the called genes, so a read error is possible. The chain has TRBV6-6 and TRBJ1-4; TRBD1 matches at 8 bases. Germline values: CDR1 MNHNY, CDR2 SVGAGI (reference sequence). The CDR3 loop spans 15 amino acids. CDR3 sequence (DNA): TGTGCCAGCAGACCTCCGGGACAGGTAGATGAAAGACTGTTTTTT. It specifies CASRPPGQVDERLFF.